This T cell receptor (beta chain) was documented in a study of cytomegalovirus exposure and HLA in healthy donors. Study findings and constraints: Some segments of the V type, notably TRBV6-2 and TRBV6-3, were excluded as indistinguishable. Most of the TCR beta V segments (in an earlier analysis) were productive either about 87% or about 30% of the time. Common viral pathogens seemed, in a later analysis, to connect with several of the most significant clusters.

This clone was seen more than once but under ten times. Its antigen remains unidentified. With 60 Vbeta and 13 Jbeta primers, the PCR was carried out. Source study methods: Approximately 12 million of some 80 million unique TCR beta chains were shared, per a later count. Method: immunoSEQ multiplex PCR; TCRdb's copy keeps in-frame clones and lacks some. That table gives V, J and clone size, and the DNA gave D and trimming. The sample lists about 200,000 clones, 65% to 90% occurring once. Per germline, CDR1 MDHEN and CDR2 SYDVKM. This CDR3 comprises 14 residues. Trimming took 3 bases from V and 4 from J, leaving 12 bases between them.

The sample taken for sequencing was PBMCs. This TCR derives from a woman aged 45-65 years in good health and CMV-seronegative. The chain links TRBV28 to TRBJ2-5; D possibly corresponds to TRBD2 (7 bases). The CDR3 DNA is TGTGCCAGCAGTTTCTGGGGGGGGCGAGAGACCCAGTACTTC. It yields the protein CASSFWGGRETQYF.